These 3 T cell receptor beta chains originate from one sample sequenced in a study of T cell responses to AZD1222 COVID-19 vaccine (dated by TCRdb to the early 2020s). Library preparation used the immunoSEQ multiplex PCR assay. Here the immuneACCESS table is served through TCRdb, limited to in-frame sequences with V and J called. Missing clones are a known gap in these copies; in checked studies unresolved V genes cover under half, and the rest lacks a known reason. In this sample the table shows approximately 96,000 clones, roughly 86% of which occur a single time. Together, the top ten hold roughly 6% of the sample. Taken with the paper, the label for time point translates to: about 28 days (+/-7) after the second vaccine dose. Source: peripheral blood, taken 28 days after the second AZD1222 dose. These receptors originate from an adult who received the AZD1222 COVID-19 vaccine.

V usage is TRBV6-5 and J usage is TRBJ2-3; 10 bases map to TRBD2. Unmatched junction bases numbered 2, after V lost 5 bases and J lost 9 bases. Germline CDR1 and CDR2: MNHEY and SVGAGI. This CDR3 has 12 amino acids. Here the CDR3 reads CASSISGRTQYF. CDR3 coding DNA: TGTGCCAGCAGTATTAGCGGGAGGACGCAGTATTTT.

The rearrangement uses TRBV19 and TRBJ1-2, with a tentative D call TRBD1 (6 bases). Germline-derived CDR1 and CDR2 are LNHDA and SQIVND (reference sequence). The CDR3 is 15 amino acids. V was shortened by 4 bases and J by 2 bases, with 14 bases between the two germline ends. The CDR3 here is CASSKAGGPNYGYTF. The DNA of the CDR3 is TGTGCCAGTAGTAAGGCCGGGGGGCCCAACTATGGCTACACCTTC.

The chain combines TRBV29-1 with TRBJ1-5, with unresolved D. This CDR3 is built from 12 residues. V lost 4 bases, J lost 6 bases, and 10 bases lay in between. Germline V gives CDR1 SQVTM, CDR2 ANQGSEA. CDR3 loop: CSVGSEAQPQHF. CDR3 nucleotides: TGCAGCGTTGGGTCGGAGGCTCAGCCCCAGCATTTT.